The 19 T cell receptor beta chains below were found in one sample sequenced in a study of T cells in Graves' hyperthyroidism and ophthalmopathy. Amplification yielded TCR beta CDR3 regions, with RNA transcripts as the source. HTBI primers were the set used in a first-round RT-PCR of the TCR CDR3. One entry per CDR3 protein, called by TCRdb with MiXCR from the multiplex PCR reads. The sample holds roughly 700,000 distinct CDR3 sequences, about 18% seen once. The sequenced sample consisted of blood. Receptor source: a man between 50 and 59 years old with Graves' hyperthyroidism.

CDR3 DNA: TGTGCCAGCAGTCCACTGAACAGTACCTACGAGCAGTACTTC. It specifies CASSPLNSTYEQYF. V gene TRBV28 combines with J gene TRBJ2-7; D not resolved. The CDR3 runs 14 residues. Per the germline V gene, CDR1 is MDHEN and CDR2 is SYDVKM. The V gene lost 5 bases and the J gene lost 2 bases, with 13 bases spanning the gap.

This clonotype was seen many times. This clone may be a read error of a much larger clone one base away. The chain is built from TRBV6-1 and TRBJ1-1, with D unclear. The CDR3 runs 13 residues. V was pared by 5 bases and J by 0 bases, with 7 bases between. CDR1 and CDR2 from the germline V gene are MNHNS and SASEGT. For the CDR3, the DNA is TGTGCCAGCAGTAAAGGATTGAACACTGAAGCTTTCTTT. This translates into CASSKGLNTEAFF.

The CDR3 bases are TGTGCCAGCAGCGACGGGGGGGCCTACACCTTC. This translates into CASSDGGAYTF. V usage is TRBV12-3 or TRBV12-4 and J usage is TRBJ1-2, with a possible D match to TRBD1 (6 bases). Between the trimmed V and J ends, which lost 6 bases and 10 bases, there was a span of 12 bases. This CDR3 contains 11 residues.

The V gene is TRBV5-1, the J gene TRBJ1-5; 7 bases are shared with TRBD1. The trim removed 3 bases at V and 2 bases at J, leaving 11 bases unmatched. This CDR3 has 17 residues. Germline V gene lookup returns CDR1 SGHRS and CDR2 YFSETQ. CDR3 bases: TGCGCCAGCAGCTCCGGACAGGCATCAGAGGGCAATCAGCCCCAGCATTTT. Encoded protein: CASSSGQASEGNQPQHF.

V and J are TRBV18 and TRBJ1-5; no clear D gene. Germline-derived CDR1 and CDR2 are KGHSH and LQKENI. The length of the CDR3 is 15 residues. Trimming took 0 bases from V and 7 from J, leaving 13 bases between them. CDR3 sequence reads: CASSPPNPLGQPQHF. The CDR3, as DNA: TGTGCCAGCTCACCACCGAACCCCCTGGGCCAGCCCCAGCATTTT.

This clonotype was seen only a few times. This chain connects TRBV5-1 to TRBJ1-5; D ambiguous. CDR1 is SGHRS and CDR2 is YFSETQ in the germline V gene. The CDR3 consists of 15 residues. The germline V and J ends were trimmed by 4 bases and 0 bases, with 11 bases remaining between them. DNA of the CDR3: TGCGCCAGCAGCCCGGACTTTGATAGCAATCAGCCCCAGCATTTT. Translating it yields CASSPDFDSNQPQHF.

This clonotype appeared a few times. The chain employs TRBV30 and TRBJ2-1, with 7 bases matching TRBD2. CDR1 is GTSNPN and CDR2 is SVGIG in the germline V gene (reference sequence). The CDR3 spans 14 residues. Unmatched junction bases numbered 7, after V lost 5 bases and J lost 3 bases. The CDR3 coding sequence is TGTGCCTGGCTCGGGGACTACATCTACAATGAGCAGTTCTTC. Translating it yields CAWLGDYIYNEQFF. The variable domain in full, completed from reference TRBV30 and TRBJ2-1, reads SQTIHQWPATLVQPVGSPLSLECTVEGTSNPNLYWYRQAAGRGLQLLFYSVGIGQISSEVPQNLSASRPQDRQFILSSKKLLLSDSGFYLCAWLGDYIYNEQFFGPGTRLTVL.

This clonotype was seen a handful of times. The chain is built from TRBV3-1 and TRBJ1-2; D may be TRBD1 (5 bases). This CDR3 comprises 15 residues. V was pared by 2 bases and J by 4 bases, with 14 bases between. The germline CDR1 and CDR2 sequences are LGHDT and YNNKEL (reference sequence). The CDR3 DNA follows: TGTGCCAGCAGCCAATCATGGACACCTAGCTATGGCTACACCTTC. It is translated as CASSQSWTPSYGYTF.

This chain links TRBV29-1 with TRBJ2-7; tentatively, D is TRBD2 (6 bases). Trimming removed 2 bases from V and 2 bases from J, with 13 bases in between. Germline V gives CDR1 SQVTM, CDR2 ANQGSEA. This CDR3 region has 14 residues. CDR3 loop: CSVELASEPYEQYF. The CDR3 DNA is TGCAGCGTTGAATTGGCTAGCGAGCCCTACGAGCAGTACTTC.

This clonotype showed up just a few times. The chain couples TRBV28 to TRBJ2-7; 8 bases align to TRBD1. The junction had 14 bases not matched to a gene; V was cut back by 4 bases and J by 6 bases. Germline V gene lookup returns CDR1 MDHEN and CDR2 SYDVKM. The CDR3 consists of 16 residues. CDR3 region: CASSSADRGAFGEQYF. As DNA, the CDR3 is TGTGCCAGCAGTTCCGCTGACAGGGGCGCGTTCGGCGAGCAGTACTTC.

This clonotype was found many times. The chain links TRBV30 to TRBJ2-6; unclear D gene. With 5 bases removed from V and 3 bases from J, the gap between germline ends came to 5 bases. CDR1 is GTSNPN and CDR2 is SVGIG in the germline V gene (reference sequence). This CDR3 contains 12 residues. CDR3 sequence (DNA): TGTGCCTGGGGGTATGGGGCCAACGTCCTGACTTTC. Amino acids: CAWGYGANVLTF. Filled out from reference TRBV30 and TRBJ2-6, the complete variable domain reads SQTIHQWPATLVQPVGSPLSLECTVEGTSNPNLYWYRQAAGRGLQLLFYSVGIGQISSEVPQNLSASRPQDRQFILSSKKLLLSDSGFYLCAWGYGANVLTFGAGSRLTVL.

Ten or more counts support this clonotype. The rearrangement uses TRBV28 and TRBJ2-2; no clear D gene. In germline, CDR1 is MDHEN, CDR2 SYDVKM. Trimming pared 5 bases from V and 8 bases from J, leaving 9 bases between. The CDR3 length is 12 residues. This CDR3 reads CASSLLPGELFF. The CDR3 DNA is TGTGCCAGCAGTCTCCTTCCTGGGGAGCTGTTTTTT. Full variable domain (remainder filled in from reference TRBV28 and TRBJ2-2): DVKVTQSSRYLVKRTGEKVFLECVQDMDHENMFWYRQDPGLGLRLIYFSYDVKMKEKGDIPEGYSVSREKKERFSLILESASTNQTSMYLCASSLLPGELFFGEGSRLTVL.

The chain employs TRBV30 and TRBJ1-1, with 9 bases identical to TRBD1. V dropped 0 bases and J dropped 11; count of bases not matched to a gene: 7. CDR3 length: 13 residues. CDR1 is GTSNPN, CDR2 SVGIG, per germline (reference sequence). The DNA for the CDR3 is TGTGCCTGGAGTGTAAGGGGACAGGGACTGGCTTTCTTT. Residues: CAWSVRGQGLAFF.

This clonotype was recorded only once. CDR3 protein: CASSPDRFRQTIRMNTEAFF. The CDR3 region has the DNA TGTGCCAGCTCACCAGACCGCTTCAGACAGACGATTCGCATGAACACTGAAGCTTTCTTT. The chain couples TRBV18 to TRBJ1-1; D is perhaps TRBD1 (5 bases). CDR1 KGHSH and CDR2 LQKENI come from the germline V gene. The CDR3 spans 20 residues. V lost 2 bases, J lost 0 bases, and 25 bases lay in between.

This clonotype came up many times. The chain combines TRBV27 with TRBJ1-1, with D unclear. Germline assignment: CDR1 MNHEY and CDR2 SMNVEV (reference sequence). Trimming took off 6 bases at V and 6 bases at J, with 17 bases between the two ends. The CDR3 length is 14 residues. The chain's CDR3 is CASRPAGGVAEAFF. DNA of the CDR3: TGTGCCAGCAGACCAGCAGGTGGGGTTGCTGAAGCTTTCTTT.

DNA for the CDR3: TGTGCCAGTAGTATATTGGACAGTCGCACAGATACGCAGTATTTT. This codes for CASSILDSRTDTQYF. The chain has TRBV19 and TRBJ2-3; D might be TRBD1 (6 bases). Trimming cost V 2 bases and J 1 base, with 10 bases left between them. In germline, CDR1 is LNHDA, CDR2 SQIVND (reference sequence). The CDR3 is 15 residues long.

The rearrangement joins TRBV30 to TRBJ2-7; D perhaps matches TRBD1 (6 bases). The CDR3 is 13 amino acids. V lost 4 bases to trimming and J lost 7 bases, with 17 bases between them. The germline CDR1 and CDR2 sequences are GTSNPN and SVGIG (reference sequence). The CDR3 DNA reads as TGTGCCTGGACTCAGGGGTCGCAGACGGAGCAGTACTTC. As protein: CAWTQGSQTEQYF.

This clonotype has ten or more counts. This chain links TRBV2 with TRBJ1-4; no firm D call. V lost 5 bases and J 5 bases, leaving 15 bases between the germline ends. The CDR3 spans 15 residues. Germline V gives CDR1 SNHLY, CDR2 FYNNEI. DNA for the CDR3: TGTGCCAGCAGTCGTACGGACCTCCCGAATGAAAAACTGTTTTTT. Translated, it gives CASSRTDLPNEKLFF.

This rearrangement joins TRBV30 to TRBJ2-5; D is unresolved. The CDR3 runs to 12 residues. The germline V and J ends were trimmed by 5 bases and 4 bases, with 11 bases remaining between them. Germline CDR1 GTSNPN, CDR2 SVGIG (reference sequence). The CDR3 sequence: CAWEDVGETQYF. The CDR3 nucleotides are TGTGCCTGGGAAGACGTTGGAGAGACCCAGTACTTC.